The present T cell receptor (beta chain) was sequenced within a study of OX40 agonist ivuxolimab in advanced cancers. General observations from the study: Both blood CD4+ and CD8+ T cells showed clonal growth by week 6 at 0.1 to 3.0 mg/kg.

Blood specimens came from baseline, cycle 4 day 1, and cycle 7 day 1. This CDR3 spans 15 amino acids. V was pared by 0 bases and J by 7 bases, with 11 bases of the junction left unmatched. Germline-derived CDR1 and CDR2 are GTSNPN and SVGIG (reference sequence). Here immunoSEQ multiplex PCR was the method, and the copy in TCRdb shows in-frame clones only, minus some. The profile shows about 40,000 clones, 65% to 90% of them singletons. This clone came up once. The antigen remains undetermined. This specimen consisted of CD4+ or CD8+ T cells sorted from blood, obtained in a trial of the OX40 agonist ivuxolimab. The TCR originated in an adult with an advanced solid tumor such as melanoma, head and neck, liver or kidney cancer. V is TRBV30 and J is TRBJ1-2; 7 bases are shared with TRBD1. The CDR3 is CAWSVTGTALGGYTF. DNA of the CDR3: TGTGCCTGGAGTGTAACCGGGACAGCCTTGGGTGGCTACACCTTC.